This T cell receptor beta chain emerged from a study of blood T cell repertoires in COVID-19 (dated by TCRdb to about 2020). Concerning the study at large: Collaborator samples came from the United States, Italy and Spain and covered acute and convalescent phases of COVID-19. Samples were obtained from the ongoing ImmuneRACE study (first 160 participants) and from over a thousand subjects provided by 6 global collaborators. Where available, HLA class I and class II types were taken from metadata supplied by the sample provider and were not determined by assay-based typing. The repertoires were made available in a free public database intended to serve as a resource for research on the immune response to SARS-CoV-2. A de-identified subject ID, COVID-19 status, age in years and sex were almost always included in the sample metadata. The material from the prospective study consisted of cDNA or gDNA derived from T cells, B-cell-depleted T cells, or PBMCs. The dataset comprised deeply sampled blood TCRbeta repertoires from subjects exposed to, actively infected with, or recovered from COVID-19.

From the cysteine through the phenylalanine, the CDR3 covers 14 amino acids. Kept here is only the CDR3 DNA, which spans 42 bases and is read in frame from base 1. Unmatched junction bases come to 2, with V trimmed by 4 bases and J by 4 bases. The germline V gene specifies MGHRA as CDR1 and YSYEKL as CDR2. A remark on this clone: The antigen this receptor binds is unknown. Base-call qualities are not available, and no considerably larger clone is one nucleotide away.

Participants in the prospective study were aged about 18 to 95 years, lived in under 30 United States geographic areas, and enrolled through a virtual design. In the prospective study, participants were assigned to cohorts based on the clinical history participants reported in a screening survey and a study questionnaire. Recovered participants in ImmuneRACE Cohort 3 were defined by two consecutive negative NP/OP PCR tests, clearance by a healthcare professional, or resolution of symptoms. In the prospective study, whole blood, serum and a nasopharyngeal or oropharyngeal swab were collected from each participant by mobile phlebotomists. Prospective study participants could optionally give additional blood draws and questionnaires over an approximately 2-month period. Blood samples from the prospective study were shipped frozen or at room temperature prior to DNA extraction. TCRbeta CDR3 regions were amplified from genomic DNA by means of the immunoSEQ Assay, a bias-controlled multiplex PCR. On the authors' methods: Within the assay, amplification of reference gene primers was used to estimate how many nucleated cells each sample contained. To quantify the absolute abundance of each unique TCRbeta CDR3 rearrangement, sequence reads were collapsed and filtered. For each sample, productive Simpson clonality was calculated as the square root of Simpson's diversity index across productive rearrangements. In its TCRdb copy, this immuneACCESS table keeps in-frame sequences only and misses some clones. Where compared with another copy, unresolved V genes explain less than half of these, and the others have no known cause. Clone size and the V and J calls come from that table; the DNA yielded D and trimming. The sample table records some 160,000 clones; under 90% of these occur just once. The biggest ten clones account for more than 3% of the sample.

General findings and caveats noted by the study authors: How much clinical and demographic metadata was included differed by source and by participant, and the metadata was provided uncurated.

The rearrangement combines TRBV4-1 with TRBJ1-1, with 11 middle bases fitting TRBD1. The receptor's source is a woman aged 55-70 years who had recovered from COVID-19. Sequencing was performed on PBMCs or T cells enriched from blood (not recorded which). In nucleotides, the sequence is TGCGCCAGCAGCCCCGGGACAGGGGGCACTGAAGCTTTCTTT. This yields the protein CASSPGTGGTEAFF.